Following are 22 T cell receptor beta chains from one sample sequenced in a study of cytomegalovirus exposure and HLA in healthy donors. Primers for the PCR totalled 60 Vbeta and 13 Jbeta. The table came from immunoSEQ multiplex PCR; TCRdb's copy has only in-frame clones and leaves some out. The data contain roughly 150,000 clones, roughly 84% of them seen just once; the ten biggest clones take up 1.2%. The specimen was PBMCs. Every receptor here comes from a boy aged 2 to 10 in good health and CMV-seronegative.

This sequence joins TRBV11-3 and TRBJ2-2; 10 bases agree with TRBD2. Germline V gives CDR1 SGHNT, CDR2 YENEEA. V was pared by 1 base and J by 1 base, with 6 bases of the junction left unmatched. This CDR3 is 18 amino acids long. CDR3 in DNA: TGTGCCAGCAGCTTAGGAGGGCTAGCGGGGGAGAACACCGGGGAGCTGTTTTTT. This encodes CASSLGGLAGENTGELFF.

The chain is built from TRBV5-6 and TRBJ2-7, with 9 bases matching TRBD1. With V trimmed by 3 bases and J by 3 bases, 7 bases remained unmatched. The CDR3 spans 15 residues. The germline gives CDR1 SGHDT, CDR2 YYEEEE. The DNA for the CDR3 is TGTGCCAGCAGCTGGGGGGGACAGGGTTACTACGAGCAGTACGTC. Translating it yields CASSWGGQGYYEQYV.

J is TRBJ2-1 and V is TRBV7-8, with D perhaps TRBD2 (5 bases). Germline CDR1 and CDR2: SGHVS and FQNEAQ. The CDR3 is 12 residues long. Trimming took 5 bases from V and 9 from J, leaving 11 bases between them. CDR3 nucleotides: TGTGCCAGCAGCCGCCCCAGCGGTGAGCAGTTCTTC. Amino acids: CASSRPSGEQFF.

V gene TRBV6-5 combines with J gene TRBJ1-5, with 8 bases identical to TRBD1. V dropped 6 bases and J dropped 4; count of bases not matched to a gene: 2. Germline CDR1 MNHEY, CDR2 SVGAGI. CDR3 length: 13 amino acids. CDR3 residues: CASRRQGNQPQHF. The CDR3, as DNA: TGTGCCAGCAGGCGACAGGGGAATCAGCCCCAGCATTTT.

This clone was counted a few times. The rearrangement links TRBV9 to TRBJ2-3, with TRBD2 as a possible D gene (6 bases). Per the germline V gene, CDR1 is SGDLS and CDR2 is YYNGEE. V gave up 0 bases and J gave up 3 bases, with 14 bases separating them. This CDR3 has 16 amino acids. The chain's CDR3 is CASSVVVGSQTDTQYF. CDR3 sequence (DNA): TGTGCCAGCAGCGTAGTAGTCGGGAGCCAGACAGATACGCAGTATTTT.

The chain uses TRBV1 and TRBJ2-3; the DNA was not compared with TRBD2, the D call given in the table. TRBV1 is deemed a pseudogene. The CDR3 is 18 residues long. In nucleotides, the CDR3 is TGCACCAGCAGCCAAGATAGGAGTAGCGGGGGTTGCACAGATACGCAGTATTTT. Translated, it gives CTSSQDRSSGGCTDTQYF.

This clone was recorded only once. Written as DNA, the CDR3 is TGTGCCAGCAGTTACTCAGGGGCCAACGTCCTGACTTTC. Translation gives CASSYSGANVLTF. The chain joins TRBV27 to TRBJ2-6, with D uncertain. CDR1 and CDR2 from the germline V gene are MNHEY and SMNVEV (reference sequence). The V end was cut by 4 bases, the J end by 4 bases, with 5 bases between. The CDR3 runs 13 residues.

V and J are TRBV29-1 and TRBJ1-2; D might be TRBD1 (6 bases). Germline V lookup: CDR1 SQVTM, CDR2 ANQGSEA. The V gene lost 7 bases and the J gene lost 4 bases, with 19 bases spanning the gap. This CDR3 is built from 14 residues. CDR3 sequence: CSAIDGGASYGYTF. CDR3 in DNA: TGCAGCGCCATTGACGGGGGGGCCTCCTATGGCTACACCTTC.

This chain connects TRBV5-4 to TRBJ2-7; TRBD2 aligns across 9 bases. The CDR3 length is 16 residues. After removal of 4 bases from V and 6 bases from J, the junction contained 14 bases not matched to a gene. In germline, CDR1 is SGHNT, CDR2 YYREEE (reference sequence). CDR3 region: CASSRSLREGLGEQYF. The DNA of the CDR3 is TGTGCCAGCAGCCGAAGCTTGCGGGAGGGCCTCGGCGAGCAGTACTTC.

The J gene is TRBJ1-6, the V gene TRBV5-8; 7 nucleotides agree with TRBD1. The CDR3 totals 16 residues. Germline CDR1 reads SGHTS; CDR2 reads YDEGEE. With V trimmed by 2 bases and J by 5 bases, 7 bases remained unmatched. The chain's CDR3 is CASSLVRDRHNSPLHF. The CDR3 DNA is TGTGCCAGCAGCTTAGTCCGGGACAGACATAATTCACCCCTCCACTTT. Combining the CDR3 with reference TRBV5-8 and TRBJ1-6 gives the whole variable domain EAGVTQSPTHLIKTRGQQATLRCSPISGHTSVYWYQQALGLGLQFLLWYDEGEERNRGNFPPRFSGRQFPNYSSELNVNALELEDSALYLCASSLVRDRHNSPLHFGNGTRLTVT.

The chain recombines TRBV6-1 with TRBJ2-4; possible D gene TRBD2, 6 bases. The germline V and J ends were trimmed by 0 bases and 3 bases, with 12 bases remaining between them. Germline CDR1 and CDR2: MNHNS and SASEGT. This CDR3 has 16 amino acids. DNA for the CDR3: TGTGCCAGCAGTGAAGCGCTTCGGGGAGGCAAAAACATTCAGTACTTC. Amino acids: CASSEALRGGKNIQYF.

The V and J genes are TRBV5-5 and TRBJ1-5; TRBD1 agrees at 7 bases. Germline values: CDR1 SGHKS, CDR2 YYEKEE (reference sequence). The CDR3 sequence is 15 residues long. V shed 1 base and J 3 bases; nucleotides not matched to a gene: 4. The CDR3 is CASSLTGAYNQPQHF. The DNA for the CDR3 is TGTGCCAGCAGCTTGACAGGGGCTTACAATCAGCCCCAGCATTTT. The entire variable domain, with the rest obtained from reference TRBV5-5 and TRBJ1-5, is as follows: DAGVTQSPTHLIKTRGQQVTLRCSPISGHKSVSWYQQVLGQGPQFIFQYYEKEERGRGNFPDRFSARQFPNYSSELNVNALLLGDSALYLCASSLTGAYNQPQHFGDGTRLSIL.

The chain joins TRBV29-1 to TRBJ2-1; 7 nucleotides line up with TRBD1. V dropped 1 base and J dropped 4; count of bases not matched to a gene: 7. Per germline, CDR1 SQVTM and CDR2 ANQGSEA. The CDR3 totals 15 residues. This CDR3 is CSVEVWDSPYNEQFF. The CDR3 region has the DNA TGCAGCGTTGAAGTTTGGGACAGCCCTTACAATGAGCAGTTCTTC.

The CDR3 coding sequence is TGTGCCACCAGCAGAGATCGTTGGCTAGCGGGAGGGGGTTTTTTTCAAGAGACCCAGTACTTC. Amino acids: CATSRDRWLAGGGFFQETQYF. V gene TRBV15 combines with J gene TRBJ2-5; TRBD2 aligns across 12 bases. V was pared by 0 bases and J by 2 bases, with 16 bases of the junction left unmatched. There are 21 residues in the CDR3. Germline values: CDR1 LNHNV, CDR2 YYDKDF (reference sequence).

The V gene is TRBV2, the J gene TRBJ2-5, with 7 bases that match TRBD1. V lost 1 base and J lost 4; bases outside the gene matches: 0. The CDR3 is made up of 13 amino acids. Germline V gives CDR1 SNHLY, CDR2 FYNNEI. CDR3 amino acids: CASSEDRGETQYF. DNA for the CDR3: TGTGCCAGCAGTGAAGACAGGGGAGAGACCCAGTACTTC.

This chain connects TRBV18 to TRBJ2-1, with TRBD1 as a possible D gene (5 bases). Germline V gene sequence: CDR1 KGHSH, CDR2 LQKENI. The CDR3 loop spans 16 amino acids. The germline V and J ends were trimmed by 1 base and 6 bases, with 16 bases remaining between them. The CDR3 protein is CASSPLPAGLLNEQFF. The CDR3 DNA follows: TGTGCCAGCTCACCACTTCCCGCAGGGTTACTCAATGAGCAGTTCTTC.

This chain links TRBV11-3 with TRBJ2-1; D might be TRBD1 (6 bases). Deletions cut 1 base from V and 5 bases from J, with 15 bases between. This CDR3 has 16 residues. Germline V gene lookup returns CDR1 SGHNT and CDR2 YENEEA. The CDR3 reads CASSLGGTRLDNEQFF. The DNA for the CDR3 is TGTGCCAGCAGCTTAGGTGGGACAAGGCTTGACAATGAGCAGTTCTTC.

The rearrangement uses TRBV18 and TRBJ1-3, with TRBD1 identical over 7 bases. The CDR3 loop spans 16 amino acids. J lost 7 bases, V lost 3 bases, and 12 bases had no gene match. CDR1 and CDR2 (germline): KGHSH, LQKENI. CDR3 loop: CASSPPGQTLRNTIYF. In DNA form, the CDR3 reads TGTGCCAGCTCACCGCCGGGACAGACCCTTCGCAACACCATATATTTT.

The chain recombines TRBV7-9 with TRBJ2-1, with TRBD2 matching over 13 bases. The germline V gene has CDR1 SEHNR and CDR2 FQNEAQ (reference sequence). The CDR3 loop spans 16 amino acids. V shed 7 bases, J shed 7 bases, and the junction held 10 bases outside the gene matches. The CDR3 reads CASTKLAGGVENEQFF. The DNA for the CDR3 is TGTGCCAGCACCAAACTAGCGGGAGGGGTAGAAAATGAGCAGTTCTTC.

The rearrangement links TRBV4-3 to TRBJ1-1; D is perhaps TRBD1 (6 bases). Per the germline V gene, CDR1 is LGHNA and CDR2 is YSLEER. This CDR3 is built from 14 residues. V lost 0 bases and J lost 6, with 11 bases in between. The CDR3 loop reads CASSQEQGRAEAFF. In DNA, the CDR3 is TGCGCCAGCAGCCAAGAACAGGGTCGGGCTGAAGCTTTCTTT.

The chain joins TRBV12-5 to TRBJ2-7, with 11 bases lining up with TRBD1. There are 17 residues in the CDR3. Germline V gene sequence: CDR1 LGHNT, CDR2 FRNRAP. Germline trimming cut 5 bases from V and 0 bases from J; bases unmatched to any gene: 9. The CDR3 DNA reads TGTGCTAGTGGTCAAGCCGGGACAGGGGGTAACTCCTACGAGCAGTACGTC. Translated, it gives CASGQAGTGGNSYEQYV.

CDR3 in amino acids: CATSRYRASNQPQHF. In DNA, the CDR3 is TGTGCCACCAGCAGGTACAGGGCTAGCAATCAGCCCCAGCATTTT. V is TRBV15 and J is TRBJ1-5; TRBD1 might be the D (6 bases). Germline lookup yields CDR1 LNHNV and CDR2 YYDKDF (reference sequence). CDR3 length: 15 amino acids. Trimming removed 3 bases from V and 0 bases from J, with 9 bases in between.